Sequencing of this TCR delta chain was carried out in a study of Vδ1+ human thymocytes. Study conclusions and caveats: Despite high sort purity, roughly a fifth of thymic T cell receptor delta sequences were Vdelta2. Many TRG clonotypes were shared between donors; TRD repertoires were essentially private. Thymic TRG and TRD repertoires appeared highly polyclonal.

This clone was counted only a few times. Its antigen is not known. CDR3 length equals 19 residues. Trimming stripped 2 bases from V and 1 base from J, with 23 bases between. Germline assignment: CDR1 TSWWSYY and CDR2 QGS. Sequences come from RNA converted to cDNA by reverse transcription. CDR3 amplicons came from multiplex PCR with pooled V-gene forward and constant-region reverse primers. TCRdb redid clone calling on the multiplex PCR reads using CATT. The sample holds around 23,000 delta-chain clones; around 7.7% are singletons and the top ten take 0.8% to 1%. After alphabeta T cell depletion, CD3+ Vdelta1+ Vdelta2- thymocytes were sorted. Between about 98% and 99.6% of sorted thymocytes were Vdelta1+.

The TCR was taken from a girl under three years old who had congenital heart surgery. V gene TRDV1 combines with J gene TRDJ1, with D perhaps matching TRDD2 (5 bases). The specimen sequenced was Vdelta1+ gamma-delta thymocytes from the thymus. Subset described: FACS-sorted CD3+ TCRalphabeta- TCRVdelta1+ TCRVdelta2- thymocytes. Here the CDR3 DNA reads TGTGCTCTTGGGGAAAAAAGGAGGACTCCTTCGGGCTTCACCGATAAACTCATCTTT. It codes for CALGEKRRTPSGFTDKLIF.